What follows are 15 T cell receptor beta chains derived from one specimen sequenced in a study of regulatory T cells in long-lasting Graves disease. Assembly of TCR beta libraries relied on iRepertoire HTBI primers together with Arm-PCR of CDR3 regions. TCRdb recomputed calls from the multiplex PCR reads with MiXCR, one row per CDR3 protein. The sample has about half a million distinct CDR3 sequences, about 22% seen once; the top ten hold 13%. As for time point: persistent/refractory GD, antithyroid drugs over 5 years with positive TRAb. After RNA was extracted from PBMCs, the TCR library was made from it. Sequencing used peripheral blood mononuclear cells (PBMCs), obtained when the disease was refractory, from a patient treated with antithyroid drugs. These receptors all stem from a female donor with Graves disease.

This chain links TRBV7-3 with TRBJ1-2; D call uncertain. V was cut by 6 bases and J by 8 bases, with 16 bases left in between. CDR1 is SGHTA and CDR2 is FQGTGA in the germline V gene. This CDR3 spans 13 amino acids. The chain's CDR3 is CASSHDGLGGYTF. CDR3 in DNA: TGTGCCAGCAGTCACGACGGGTTGGGAGGCTACACCTTC. The full variable domain, completed using reference TRBV7-3 and TRBJ1-2, is GAGVSQTPSNKVTEKGKYVELRCDPISGHTALYWYRQSLGQGPEFLIYFQGTGAADDSGLPNDRFFAVRPEGSVSTLKIQRTERGDSAVYLCASSHDGLGGYTFGSGTRLTVV.

In its sample, this clonotype was seen many times. The genes are TRBV19 and TRBJ1-2, with 9 bases aligning to TRBD1. CDR1 and CDR2 (germline): LNHDA, SQIVND (reference sequence). J gave up 4 bases and V 5 bases, and 8 bases lay outside the gene matches. The CDR3 spans 15 residues. Written as DNA, the CDR3 is TGTGCCAGTAGTGTCCGGGACAGGGCTGGCTATGGCTACACCTTC. Amino acid sequence: CASSVRDRAGYGYTF.

This chain connects TRBV5-1 to TRBJ2-1; 11 bases fit TRBD2. Trimming removed 0 bases from V and 8 bases from J; junction bases left unmatched: 1. Germline V gene lookup returns CDR1 SGHRS and CDR2 YFSETQ. The CDR3 totals 14 residues. The CDR3 coding sequence is TGCGCCAGCAGCTTGGGACTAGCGGGATATGAGCAGTTCTTC. Encoded protein: CASSLGLAGYEQFF. The variable domain in full, completed from reference TRBV5-1 and TRBJ2-1, reads KAGVTQTPRYLIKTRGQQVTLSCSPISGHRSVSWYQQTPGQGLQFLFEYFSETQRNKGNFPGRFSGRQFSNSRSEMNVSTLELGDSALYLCASSLGLAGYEQFFGPGTRLTVL.

This clonotype was seen more than once but under ten times. The rearrangement joins TRBV6-1 to TRBJ1-3, with 7 nucleotides matching TRBD1. J lost 0 bases, V lost 8 bases, and 7 bases had no gene match. The CDR3 has 15 residues. Germline values: CDR1 MNHNS, CDR2 SASEGT. The CDR3 DNA is TGTGCCAGCGGCGGGACAGACCCCTCTGGAAACACCATATATTTT. Translating it yields CASGGTDPSGNTIYF.

The sample holds a few counts of this clonotype. The chain has TRBV7-9 and TRBJ2-2; a possible D gene is TRBD2 (6 bases). This CDR3 comprises 16 residues. Germline values: CDR1 SEHNR, CDR2 FQNEAQ (reference sequence). V lost 5 bases to trimming and J lost 4 bases, with 17 bases between them. The CDR3 DNA sequence: TGTGCCAGCAGCCCGAGGGCGGGGACCGGCACCGGGGAGCTGTTTTTT. This gives the protein CASSPRAGTGTGELFF.

The V gene is TRBV19, the J gene TRBJ2-6, with 7 bases fitting TRBD1. Germline V CDR1 and CDR2: LNHDA, SQIVND (reference sequence). Trimming cost V 9 bases and J 1 base; bases outside gene matches: 6. This CDR3 is 15 amino acids long. CDR3 sequence reads: CASSTGDSGANVLTF. The CDR3 DNA is TGTGCCAGCAGCACAGGGGATTCTGGGGCCAACGTCCTGACTTTC.

This sequence joins TRBV20-1 and TRBJ2-7, with 11 bases matching TRBD2. The CDR3 has 15 residues. Trimming at V came to 5 bases and at J to 5 bases, leaving 11 bases not matched to a gene. The germline gives CDR1 DFQATT, CDR2 SNEGSKA (reference sequence). CDR3 amino acids: CSAGGPLAGGHEQYF. CDR3 nucleotide sequence: TGCAGTGCTGGGGGGCCTTTAGCGGGAGGGCACGAGCAGTACTTC.

This clonotype was counted only a few times. The chain employs TRBV30 and TRBJ2-2, with D maybe TRBD2 (6 bases). Trimming removed 5 bases at V and 1 base at J, with 17 bases between. The CDR3 has 16 residues. Germline CDR1 GTSNPN, CDR2 SVGIG (reference sequence). The CDR3 sequence is CAWGGGGRRNTGELFF. CDR3 bases: TGTGCCTGGGGTGGGGGAGGTCGGAGGAACACCGGGGAGCTGTTTTTT.

This clonotype was counted many times. The chain recombines TRBV12-3 or TRBV12-4 with TRBJ1-3, with TRBD1 matching over 7 bases. This CDR3 comprises 14 residues. V trimming: 4 bases; J trimming: 4 bases; junction bases outside the gene matches: 4. The CDR3 sequence: CASSSTGNGNTIYF. The CDR3 bases are TGTGCCAGCAGTTCGACAGGGAACGGAAACACCATATATTTT.

This clonotype occurred many times. This chain links TRBV10-3 with TRBJ2-7; D is unclear. The CDR3 loop spans 14 amino acids. With 7 bases removed from V and 0 bases from J, the gap between germline ends came to 13 bases. Per the germline V gene, CDR1 is ENHRY and CDR2 is SYGVKD. The DNA of the CDR3 is TGTGCCATCAAGGATAGCCCGAGCTCCTACGAGCAGTACTTC. This gives the protein CAIKDSPSSYEQYF.

This clonotype was observed many times. The chain recombines TRBV12-3 or TRBV12-4 with TRBJ2-2, with D unresolved. V was shortened by 8 bases and J by 2 bases, with 12 bases between the two germline ends. The CDR3 contains 14 residues. The CDR3 reads CASEFSTNTGELFF. CDR3 bases: TGTGCCAGCGAATTTTCCACAAACACCGGGGAGCTGTTTTTT.

This clonotype was recorded once. A much larger clone lies one base from this, so it may be a read error. V usage is TRBV6-5 and J usage is TRBJ1-6, with a weak D call TRBD1 (5 bases). The V and J ends lost 4 bases and 12 bases respectively, with 13 bases between them. This CDR3 is 13 amino acids long. Germline V gene lookup returns CDR1 MNHEY and CDR2 SVGAGI. In DNA, the CDR3 is TGTGCCAGCAGTTCCCTGGGGGGGGTACCCCTCCACTTT. It translates to CASSSLGGVPLHF.

This clonotype came up many times. V and J are TRBV28 and TRBJ1-5; possibly TRBD1 for D (5 bases). From germline, CDR1 is MDHEN and CDR2 SYDVKM. V was clipped by 4 bases and J by 5 bases, with 15 bases between them. The CDR3 spans 15 residues. For the CDR3, the DNA is TGTGCCAGCAGTTCCCGGGACCTTTGGGATCAGCCCCAGCATTTT. Translation gives CASSSRDLWDQPQHF.

The genes are TRBV4-2 and TRBJ1-1; 7 bases fit TRBD1. CDR1 and CDR2 from the germline V gene are LGHNA and YNFKEQ. The CDR3 has 14 residues. V gave up 6 bases and J gave up 3 bases; unmatched junction bases: 7. The CDR3 region has the DNA TGTGCCAGCAGTCCCGGGACAGTCGACACTGAAGCTTTCTTT. This encodes CASSPGTVDTEAFF.

The chain links TRBV19 to TRBJ1-1; 8 nucleotides align to TRBD1. V lost 4 bases and J lost 2; bases outside the gene matches: 6. Germline-derived CDR1 and CDR2 are LNHDA and SQIVND (reference sequence). The CDR3 spans 15 residues. DNA for the CDR3: TGTGCCAGTAGTACCACCGGGACAGGTAACACTGAAGCTTTCTTT. Translation gives CASSTTGTGNTEAFF.